This T cell receptor (beta chain) was sequenced in a study of blood T cell repertoires in COVID-19. Overall study: Sites in the United States, Italy and Spain provided acute and convalescent COVID-19 samples.

V dropped 1 base and J dropped 4 bases, with 13 bases sitting between them. Germline V CDR1 and CDR2: LNHDA, SQIVND (reference sequence). This CDR3 has 15 residues. The age range of participants was roughly 18 to 90 years, with residence in about two dozen US areas. Exposed volunteers were people who met a COVID-19 case within 2 weeks before study entry. In the study's own analysis: Estimated nucleated cell counts came from reference gene primer amplification. TCRdb's table, derived via immunoSEQ multiplex PCR, lists solely in-frame clones and lacks some. That table supplies the V and J calls and clone size; D and trimming were determined from the DNA. The sample records some 270,000 clones, around 83% being singletons. This clone was detected once.

This receptor was taken from a woman in her 50s who had been exposed to COVID-19. V usage is TRBV19 and J usage is TRBJ2-5, with D maybe TRBD2 (6 bases). The sequencing sample was made of PBMCs or T cells enriched from blood (not recorded which). In nucleotides, the CDR3 is TGTGCCAGTAGTATAGCCGGGACTCAGGGAGAGACCCAGTACTTC. This sequence encodes CASSIAGTQGETQYF.